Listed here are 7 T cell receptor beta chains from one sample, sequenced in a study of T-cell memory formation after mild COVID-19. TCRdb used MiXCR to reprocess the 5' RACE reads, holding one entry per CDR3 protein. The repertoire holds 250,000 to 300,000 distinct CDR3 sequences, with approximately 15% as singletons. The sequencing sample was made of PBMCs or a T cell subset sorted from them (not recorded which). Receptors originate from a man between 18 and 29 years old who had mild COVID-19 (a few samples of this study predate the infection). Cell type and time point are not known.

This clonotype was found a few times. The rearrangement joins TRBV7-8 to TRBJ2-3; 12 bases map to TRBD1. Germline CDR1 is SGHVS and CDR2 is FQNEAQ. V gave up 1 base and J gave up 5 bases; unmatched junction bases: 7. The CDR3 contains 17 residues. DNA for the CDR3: TGTGCCAGCAGCTTAGTGAGGGACAGGGGGCGTGAAGATACGCAGTATTTT. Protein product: CASSLVRDRGREDTQYF. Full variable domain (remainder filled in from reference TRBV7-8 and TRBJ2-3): GAGVSQSPRYKVAKRGQDVALRCDPISGHVSLFWYQQALGQGPEFLTYFQNEAQLDKSGLPSDRFFAERPEGSVSTLKIQRTQQEDSAVYLCASSLVRDRGREDTQYFGPGTRLTVL.

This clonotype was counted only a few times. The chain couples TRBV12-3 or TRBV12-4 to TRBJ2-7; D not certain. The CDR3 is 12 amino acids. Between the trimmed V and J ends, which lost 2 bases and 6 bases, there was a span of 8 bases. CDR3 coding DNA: TGTGCCAGCAGTTTACCCCTAGGCGAGCAGTACTTC. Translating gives CASSLPLGEQYF.

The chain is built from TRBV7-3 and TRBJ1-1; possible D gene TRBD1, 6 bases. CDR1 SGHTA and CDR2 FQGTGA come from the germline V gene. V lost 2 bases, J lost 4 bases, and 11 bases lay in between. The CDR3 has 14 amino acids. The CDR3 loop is CASSLQGLGTEAFF. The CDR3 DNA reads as TGTGCCAGCAGCTTACAGGGGCTTGGCACTGAAGCTTTCTTT.

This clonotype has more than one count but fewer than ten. For the CDR3, the DNA is TGTGCCAGCAGTTACTCCCCGGAAGGGGCCAACGTCCTGACTTTC. Translation: CASSYSPEGANVLTF. The chain joins TRBV6-5 to TRBJ2-6; D not resolved. Trimming cost V 0 bases and J 4 bases, with 7 bases left between them. From germline, CDR1 is MNHEY and CDR2 SVGAGI. This CDR3 contains 15 residues.

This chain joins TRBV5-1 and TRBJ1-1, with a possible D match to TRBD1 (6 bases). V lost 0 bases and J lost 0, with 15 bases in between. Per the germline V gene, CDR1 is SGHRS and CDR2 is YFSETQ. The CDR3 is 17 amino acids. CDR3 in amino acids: CASSLGQGFPMNTEAFF. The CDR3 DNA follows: TGCGCCAGCAGCTTGGGGCAGGGGTTCCCGATGAACACTGAAGCTTTCTTT.

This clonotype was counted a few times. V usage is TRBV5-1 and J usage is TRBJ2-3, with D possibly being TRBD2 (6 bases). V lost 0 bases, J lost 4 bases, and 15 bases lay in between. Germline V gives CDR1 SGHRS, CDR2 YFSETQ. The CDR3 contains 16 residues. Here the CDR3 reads CASSLGGDRRADTQYF. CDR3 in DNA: TGCGCCAGCAGCTTGGGAGGGGACCGGAGGGCAGATACGCAGTATTTT. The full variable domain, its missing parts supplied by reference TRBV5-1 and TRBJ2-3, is KAGVTQTPRYLIKTRGQQVTLSCSPISGHRSVSWYQQTPGQGLQFLFEYFSETQRNKGNFPGRFSGRQFSNSRSEMNVSTLELGDSALYLCASSLGGDRRADTQYFGPGTRLTVL.

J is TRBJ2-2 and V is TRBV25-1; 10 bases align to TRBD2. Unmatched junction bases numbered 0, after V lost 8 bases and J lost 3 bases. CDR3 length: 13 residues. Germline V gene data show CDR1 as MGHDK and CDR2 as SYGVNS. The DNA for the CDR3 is TGTGCCAGCGGGACTAGCGACACCGGGGAGCTGTTTTTT. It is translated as CASGTSDTGELFF.